Presented here are 18 T cell receptor beta chains from one specimen sequenced in a study of cytomegalovirus exposure and HLA in healthy donors. Primers for the PCR totalled 60 Vbeta and 13 Jbeta. The data were produced by immunoSEQ multiplex PCR, yet TCRdb's version contains in-frame clones alone and is incomplete. The repertoire holds 100,000 to 150,000 clones, with roughly 68% as singletons. The sample comprised PBMCs. These receptors came from a woman aged 45-60 years in good health and CMV-seropositive.

The CDR3 nucleotides are TGTGCCAGCAGTGGAGGGTTCGGGGCCAACTATGGCTACACCTTC. It is translated as CASSGGFGANYGYTF. V and J are TRBV6-5 and TRBJ1-2; TRBD1 is a possible D gene (5 bases). Deletions cut 5 bases from V and 2 bases from J, with 15 bases between. CDR1 is MNHEY, CDR2 SVGAGI, per germline. This CDR3 comprises 15 residues.

The CDR3 bases are TGCAGCGTTGATCGGGGGGGGCGGAATGAGCAGTTCTTC. Translation gives CSVDRGGRNEQFF. This chain uses TRBV29-1 with TRBJ2-1; 8 bases align to TRBD2. J lost 7 bases, V lost 3 bases, and 5 bases had no gene match. There are 13 residues in the CDR3. Germline assignment: CDR1 SQVTM and CDR2 ANQGSEA.

V and J are TRBV7-2 and TRBJ2-6; a possible D gene is TRBD1 (5 bases). Between the trimmed V and J ends, which lost 4 bases and 1 base, there was a span of 11 bases. Germline V gives CDR1 SGHTA, CDR2 FQGNSA. The CDR3 loop spans 16 amino acids. Written as DNA, the CDR3 is TGTGCCAGCAGCTCAGGGCTCCCATCTGGGGCCAACGTCCTGACTTTC. This gives the protein CASSSGLPSGANVLTF.

A note on this clone: The junction departs from germline at one end; a sequencing error may be responsible. The V call is TRBV5-1, the J call TRBJ1-1; tentative D call: TRBD1 (6 bases). Germline values: CDR1 SGHRS, CDR2 YFSETQ. The CDR3 is 16 residues long. The CDR3 DNA reads TGCGCCAGCAGCCCGGGGGGCACAGGCACAATCACTGAAGCTCTCTTT. Its protein product is CASSPGGTGTITEALF.

The genes are TRBV6-5 and TRBJ2-3; a weak D match, TRBD1 (6 bases). Germline V lookup: CDR1 MNHEY, CDR2 SVGAGI. The CDR3 extends over 15 amino acids. V lost 7 bases and J lost 1, with 15 bases in between. For the CDR3, the DNA is TGTGCCAGCATCCTACTCCGGACAGGCACAGATACGCAGTATTTT. Its protein product is CASILLRTGTDTQYF.

The rearrangement joins TRBV7-9 to TRBJ1-5, with 10 positions matching TRBD1. V shed 3 bases, J shed 6 bases, and the junction held 11 bases outside the gene matches. In germline, CDR1 is SEHNR, CDR2 FQNEAQ (reference sequence). This CDR3 contains 17 residues. CDR3 nucleotides: TGTGCCAGCAGCTTTTTCGCGGGACAGGGGATGGGTCAGCCCCAGCATTTT. Encoded protein: CASSFFAGQGMGQPQHF.

To note about this clone: It is likely a read error, because the conserved phenylalanine at the end of the CDR3 is missing. The rearrangement links TRBV10-2 to TRBJ1-5; D possibly corresponds to TRBD1 (6 bases). The CDR3 sequence is 21 residues long. Trimming removed 1 base from V and 0 bases from J, with 25 bases in between. Germline V gene data show CDR1 as WSHSY and CDR2 as SAAADI. The CDR3 coding sequence is TGCGCCAGCAGTGAGTTTAGCCGAGGACAGAAGTTACCTTATAGCAATCAGCCCCAGCATCTT. Translated, it gives CASSEFSRGQKLPYSNQPQHL.

The CDR3 region is CSAGGATQYF. The CDR3 coding sequence is TGCAGTGCCGGGGGGGCCACCCAGTACTTC. V usage is TRBV20-1 and J usage is TRBJ2-5; 8 bases fit TRBD2. Looked up from germline, CDR1 is DFQATT and CDR2 is SNEGSKA (reference sequence). This CDR3 comprises 10 residues. V lost 6 bases to trimming and J lost 8 bases; unmatched junction nucleotides: 2.

This clone is a singleton in its sample. One end of the junction does not line up with germline, which may come from a read error. The chain employs TRBV2 and TRBJ2-1, with a tentative D call TRBD2 (7 bases). Per germline, CDR1 SNHLY and CDR2 FYNNEI. CDR3 length equals 15 residues. CDR3 DNA sequence: TGTACCAGCAGTGAGACCCGGGGGGCGTACAATGAGCAGTTCTTC. Amino acid sequence: CTSSETRGAYNEQFF.

The J gene is TRBJ2-5, the V gene TRBV5-6; tentative D call: TRBD2 (6 bases). The CDR3 length is 16 residues. Trimming removed 2 bases at V and 1 base at J, with 15 bases between. CDR1 is SGHDT and CDR2 is YYEEEE in the germline V gene. The CDR3 DNA follows: TGTGCCAGCAGCTTTGGACTAAACAGGAGCCAAGAGACCCAGTACTTC. It is translated as CASSFGLNRSQETQYF.

This chain connects TRBV15 to TRBJ2-3, with a tentative D call TRBD1 (5 bases). The CDR3 runs 15 residues. The V end was cut by 5 bases, the J end by 2 bases, with 14 bases between. The germline gives CDR1 LNHNV, CDR2 YYDKDF (reference sequence). In DNA form, the CDR3 reads TGTGCCACCAGCGTACAGGCAGCCTCCACAGATACGCAGTATTTT. Its translation: CATSVQAASTDTQYF.

This clone came up a few times. The gene calls are TRBV5-6 and TRBJ2-3, with D perhaps matching TRBD1 (5 bases). V was trimmed by 3 bases and J by 1 base, leaving 12 bases between them. Germline CDR1 SGHDT, CDR2 YYEEEE. The CDR3 length is 15 residues. The CDR3 sequence is CASSYRRQRTDTQYF. CDR3 in DNA: TGTGCCAGCAGCTATCGTAGACAGCGCACAGATACGCAGTATTTT.

The rearrangement uses TRBV14 and TRBJ2-2; no reliable D call. Trimming pared 0 bases from V and 7 bases from J, leaving 9 bases between. The germline CDR1 and CDR2 sequences are SGHDN and FVKESK. This CDR3 contains 14 residues. CDR3 in DNA: TGTGCCAGCAGCCAAGATATCCGGTTCGGGGAGCTGTTTTTT. Amino acid sequence: CASSQDIRFGELFF.

Comments on this clone: The junction and the germline gene differ at one end; a read error may be behind it. This chain uses TRBV19 with TRBJ1-1; 7 bases are shared with TRBD1. This CDR3 has 15 amino acids. Germline V gives CDR1 LNHDA, CDR2 SQIVND (reference sequence). In nucleotides, the CDR3 is TGTCCCAGTAGTATATCCAATAGGGTGGACAGGGAAGCTTTCTTT. Protein sequence: CPSSISNRVDREAFF.

The V gene is TRBV7-8, the J gene TRBJ1-6, with D possibly TRBD1 on 5 matching bases. Looked up from germline, CDR1 is SGHVS and CDR2 is FQNEAQ. V was shortened by 1 base and J by 9 bases, with 10 bases between the two germline ends. The CDR3 covers 14 residues. For the CDR3, the DNA is TGTGCCAGCAGCTTAGGAAGGGGTCCTTCACCCCTCCACTTT. This translates into CASSLGRGPSPLHF.

The chain has TRBV19 and TRBJ1-2, with a tentative D call TRBD1 (5 bases). The CDR3 loop spans 13 amino acids. V lost 4 bases, J lost 8 bases, and 14 bases lay in between. Germline V lookup: CDR1 LNHDA, CDR2 SQIVND (reference sequence). DNA for the CDR3: TGTGCCAGTAGTACTGGGACTTTTTCGGGCTACACCTTC. Translation: CASSTGTFSGYTF.

Only one count was recorded for this clone. The J gene is TRBJ2-3, the V gene TRBV25-1; D possibly corresponds to TRBD2 (6 bases). The V gene's germline CDR1 is MGHDK and CDR2 SYGVNS. The CDR3 contains 16 residues. V shed 2 bases and J shed 0 bases, with 12 bases lying between them. The CDR3 is CASSERGGTSTDTQYF. The CDR3 DNA follows: TGTGCCAGCAGTGAACGTGGCGGGACTAGCACAGATACGCAGTATTTT.

The rearrangement uses TRBV7-2 and TRBJ1-6, with D hard to call. This CDR3 spans 14 amino acids. V lost 1 base and J 4 bases, leaving 5 bases between the germline ends. Germline V gene sequence: CDR1 SGHTA, CDR2 FQGNSA. CDR3 region: CASSLEQYNSPLHF. CDR3 nucleotide sequence: TGTGCCAGCAGCTTAGAACAATATAATTCACCCCTCCACTTT.